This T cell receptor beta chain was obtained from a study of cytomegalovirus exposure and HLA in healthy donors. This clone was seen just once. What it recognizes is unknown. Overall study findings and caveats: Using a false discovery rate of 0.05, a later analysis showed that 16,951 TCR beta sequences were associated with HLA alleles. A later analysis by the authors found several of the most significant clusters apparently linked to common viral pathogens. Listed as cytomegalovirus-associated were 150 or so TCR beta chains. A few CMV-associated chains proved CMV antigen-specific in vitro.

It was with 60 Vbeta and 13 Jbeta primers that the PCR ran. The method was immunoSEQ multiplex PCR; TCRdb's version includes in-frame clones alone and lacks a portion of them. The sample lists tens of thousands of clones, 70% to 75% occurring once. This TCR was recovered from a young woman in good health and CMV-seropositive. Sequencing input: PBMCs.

The CDR3 loop reads CASSVGSLPHEQYF. The CDR3 DNA is TGTGCCAGCAGTGTCGGGTCCTTACCCCACGAGCAGTACTTC. The J gene is TRBJ2-7, the V gene TRBV28; D gene uncertain. V was shortened by 5 bases and J by 5 bases, with 16 bases between the two germline ends. CDR1 is MDHEN and CDR2 is SYDVKM in the germline V gene. The CDR3 is 14 amino acids.